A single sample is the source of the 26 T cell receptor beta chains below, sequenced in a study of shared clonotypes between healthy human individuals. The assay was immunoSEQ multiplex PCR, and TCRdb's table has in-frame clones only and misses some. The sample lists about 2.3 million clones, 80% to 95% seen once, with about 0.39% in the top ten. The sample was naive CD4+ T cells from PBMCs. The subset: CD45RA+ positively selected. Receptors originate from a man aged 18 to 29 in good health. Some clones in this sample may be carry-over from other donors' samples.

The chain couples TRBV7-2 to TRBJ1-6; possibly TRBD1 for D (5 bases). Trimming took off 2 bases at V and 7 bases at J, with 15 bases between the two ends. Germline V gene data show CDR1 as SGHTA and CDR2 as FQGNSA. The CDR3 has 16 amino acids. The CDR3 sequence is CASSLLLGVRNSPLHF. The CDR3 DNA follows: TGTGCCAGCAGCTTACTCCTGGGGGTGCGCAATTCACCCCTCCACTTT.

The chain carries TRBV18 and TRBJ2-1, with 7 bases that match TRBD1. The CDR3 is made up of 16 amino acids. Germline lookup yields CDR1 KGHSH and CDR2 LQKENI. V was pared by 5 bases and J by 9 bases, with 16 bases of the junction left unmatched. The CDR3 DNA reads TGTGCCAGCTCAGACGGGTGGACAGGTGGATCGGGTGAGCAGTTCTTC. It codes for CASSDGWTGGSGEQFF.

The DNA for the CDR3 is TGTGCCAGTAGTCGCGACAGACCGGGCACTGAAGCTTTCTTT. The encoded protein is CASSRDRPGTEAFF. J is TRBJ1-1 and V is TRBV19; weak D call: TRBD1 (5 bases). CDR3 length: 14 residues. The germline CDR1 and CDR2 sequences are LNHDA and SQIVND (reference sequence). With 5 bases removed from V and 4 bases from J, the gap between germline ends came to 14 bases.

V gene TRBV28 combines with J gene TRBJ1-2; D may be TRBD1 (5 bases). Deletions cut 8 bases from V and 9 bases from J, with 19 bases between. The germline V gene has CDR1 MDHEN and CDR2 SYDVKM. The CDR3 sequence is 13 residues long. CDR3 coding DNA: TGTGCCAGCTCGGGGTGGCAGGGTGTGAGCTACACCTTC. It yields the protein CASSGWQGVSYTF.

The CDR3 protein is CASSFPGLATEQYF. The CDR3 DNA sequence: TGTGCCAGCAGCTTCCCGGGACTAGCGACCGAGCAGTACTTC. The V call is TRBV5-6, the J call TRBJ2-7, with TRBD2 matching 10 bases. This CDR3 spans 14 amino acids. Per germline, CDR1 SGHDT and CDR2 YYEEEE. Losses at the gene ends were 2 bases for V and 6 bases for J; bases not matched to a gene: 5.

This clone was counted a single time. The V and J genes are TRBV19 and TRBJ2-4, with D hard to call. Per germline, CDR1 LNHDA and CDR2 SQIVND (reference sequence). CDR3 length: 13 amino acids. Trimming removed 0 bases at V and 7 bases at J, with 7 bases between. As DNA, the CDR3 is TGTGCCAGTAGTATAGACCATCTTAACATTCAGTACTTC. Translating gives CASSIDHLNIQYF. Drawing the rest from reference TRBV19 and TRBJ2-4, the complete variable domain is DGGITQSPKYLFRKEGQNVTLSCEQNLNHDAMYWYRQDPGQGLRLIYYSQIVNDFQKGDIAEGYSVSREKKESFPLTVTSAQKNPTAFYLCASSIDHLNIQYFGAGTRLSVL.

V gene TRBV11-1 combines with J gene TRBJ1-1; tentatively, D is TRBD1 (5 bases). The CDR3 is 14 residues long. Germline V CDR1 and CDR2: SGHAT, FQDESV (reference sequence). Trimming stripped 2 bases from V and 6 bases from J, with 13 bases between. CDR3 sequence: CASSLSGPGAEAFF. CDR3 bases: TGTGCCAGCAGCTTATCGGGGCCGGGGGCTGAAGCTTTCTTT.

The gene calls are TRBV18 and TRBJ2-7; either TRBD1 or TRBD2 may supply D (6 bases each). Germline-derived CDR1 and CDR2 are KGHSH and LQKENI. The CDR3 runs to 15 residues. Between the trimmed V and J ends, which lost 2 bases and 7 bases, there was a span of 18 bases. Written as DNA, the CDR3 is TGTGCCAGCTCACCAACACAGGGAGGCCTCGGGGAGCAGTACTTC. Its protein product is CASSPTQGGLGEQYF.

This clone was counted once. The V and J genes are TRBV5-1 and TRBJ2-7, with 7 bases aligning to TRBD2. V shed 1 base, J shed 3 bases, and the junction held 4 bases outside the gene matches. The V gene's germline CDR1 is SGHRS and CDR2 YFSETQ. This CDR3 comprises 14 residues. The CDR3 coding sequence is TGCGCCAGCAGCTTGTGGGGGGGTCGCTACGAGCAGTACTTC. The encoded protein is CASSLWGGRYEQYF.

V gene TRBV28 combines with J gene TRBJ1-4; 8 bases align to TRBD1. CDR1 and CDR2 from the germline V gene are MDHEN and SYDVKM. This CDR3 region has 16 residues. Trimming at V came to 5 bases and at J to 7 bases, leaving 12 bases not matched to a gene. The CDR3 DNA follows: TGTGCCAGCAGTCCCGAACCTCAGGGGGCCCGTGAAAAACTGTTTTTT. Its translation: CASSPEPQGAREKLFF.

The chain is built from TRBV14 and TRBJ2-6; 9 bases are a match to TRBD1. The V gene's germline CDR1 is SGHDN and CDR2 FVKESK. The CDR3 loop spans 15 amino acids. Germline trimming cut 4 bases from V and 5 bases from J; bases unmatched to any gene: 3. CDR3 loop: CASSRTGVRANVLTF. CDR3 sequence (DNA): TGTGCCAGCAGCCGGACAGGGGTCCGGGCCAACGTCCTGACTTTC.

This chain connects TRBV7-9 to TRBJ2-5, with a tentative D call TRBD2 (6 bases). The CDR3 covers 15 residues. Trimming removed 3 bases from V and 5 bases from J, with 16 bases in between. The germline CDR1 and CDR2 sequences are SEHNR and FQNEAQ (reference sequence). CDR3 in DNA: TGTGCCAGCAGCTTTTCCGGGACTCAAGTGGAGACCCAGTACTTC. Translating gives CASSFSGTQVETQYF.

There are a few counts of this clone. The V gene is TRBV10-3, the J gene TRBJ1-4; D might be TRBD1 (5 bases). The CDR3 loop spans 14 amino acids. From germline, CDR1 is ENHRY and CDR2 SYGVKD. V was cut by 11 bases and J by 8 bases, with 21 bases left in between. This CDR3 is CASQDVTKGEKLFF. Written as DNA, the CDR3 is TGTGCCTCACAGGACGTAACTAAGGGGGAAAAACTGTTTTTT.

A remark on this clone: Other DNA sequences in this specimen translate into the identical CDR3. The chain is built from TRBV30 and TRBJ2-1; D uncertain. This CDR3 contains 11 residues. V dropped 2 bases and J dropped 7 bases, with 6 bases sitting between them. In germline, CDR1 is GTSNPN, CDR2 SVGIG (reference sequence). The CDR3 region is CAWSSRNEQFF. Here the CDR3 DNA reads TGTGCCTGGAGTTCACGGAATGAGCAGTTCTTC.

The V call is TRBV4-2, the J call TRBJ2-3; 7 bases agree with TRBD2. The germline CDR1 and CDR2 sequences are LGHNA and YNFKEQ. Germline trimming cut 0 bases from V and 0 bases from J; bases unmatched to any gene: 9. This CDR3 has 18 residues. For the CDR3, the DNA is TGTGCCAGCAGCCAAGAGCTCGGTGCTAGCGGAAGCACAGATACGCAGTATTTT. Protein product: CASSQELGASGSTDTQYF.

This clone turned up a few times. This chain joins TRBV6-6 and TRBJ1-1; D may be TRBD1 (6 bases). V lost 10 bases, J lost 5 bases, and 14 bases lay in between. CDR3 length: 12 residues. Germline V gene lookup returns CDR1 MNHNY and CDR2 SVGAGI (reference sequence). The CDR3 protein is CATLEGGTEAFF. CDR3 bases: TGTGCCACCCTGGAAGGGGGGACTGAAGCTTTCTTT.

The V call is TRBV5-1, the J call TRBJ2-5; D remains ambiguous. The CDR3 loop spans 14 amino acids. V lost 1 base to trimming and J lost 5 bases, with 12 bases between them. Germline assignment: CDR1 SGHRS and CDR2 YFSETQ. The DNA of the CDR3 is TGCGCCAGCAGCTTGCTGTCACTCGGGGAGACCCAGTACTTC. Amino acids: CASSLLSLGETQYF.

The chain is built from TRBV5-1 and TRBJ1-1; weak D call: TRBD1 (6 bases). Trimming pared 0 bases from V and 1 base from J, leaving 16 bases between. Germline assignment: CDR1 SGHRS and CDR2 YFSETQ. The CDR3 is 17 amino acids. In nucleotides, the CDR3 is TGCGCCAGCAGCTTGGCTGGGGGGCTAATGCCGAACACTGAAGCTTTCTTT. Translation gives CASSLAGGLMPNTEAFF. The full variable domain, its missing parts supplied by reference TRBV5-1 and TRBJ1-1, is KAGVTQTPRYLIKTRGQQVTLSCSPISGHRSVSWYQQTPGQGLQFLFEYFSETQRNKGNFPGRFSGRQFSNSRSEMNVSTLELGDSALYLCASSLAGGLMPNTEAFFGQGTRLTVV.

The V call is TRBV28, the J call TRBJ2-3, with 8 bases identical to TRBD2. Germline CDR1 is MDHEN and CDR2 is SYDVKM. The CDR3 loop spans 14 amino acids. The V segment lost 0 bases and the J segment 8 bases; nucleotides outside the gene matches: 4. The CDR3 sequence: CASSLWPGRATQYF. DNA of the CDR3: TGTGCCAGCAGTTTATGGCCCGGGAGGGCTACGCAGTATTTT.

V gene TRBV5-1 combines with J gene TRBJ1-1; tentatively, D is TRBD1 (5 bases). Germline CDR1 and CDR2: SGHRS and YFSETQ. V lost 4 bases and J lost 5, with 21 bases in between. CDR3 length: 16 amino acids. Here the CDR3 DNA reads TGCGCCAGCAGCACCGCACGGGGGGAGGGGATGACTGAAGCTTTCTTT. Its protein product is CASSTARGEGMTEAFF.

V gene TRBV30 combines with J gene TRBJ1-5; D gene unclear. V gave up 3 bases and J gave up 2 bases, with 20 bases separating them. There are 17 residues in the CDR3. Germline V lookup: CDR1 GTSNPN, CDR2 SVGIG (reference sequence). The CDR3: CAWSTLIGCSGNQPQHF. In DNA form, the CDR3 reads TGTGCCTGGAGCACCTTGATAGGGTGTTCTGGCAATCAGCCCCAGCATTTT.

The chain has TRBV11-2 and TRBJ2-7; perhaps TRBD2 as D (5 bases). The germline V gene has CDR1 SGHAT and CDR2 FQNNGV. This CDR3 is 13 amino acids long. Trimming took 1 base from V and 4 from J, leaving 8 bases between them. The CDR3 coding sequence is TGTGCCAGCAGCTTAGTGCCGGGGTACGAGCAGTACTTC. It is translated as CASSLVPGYEQYF.

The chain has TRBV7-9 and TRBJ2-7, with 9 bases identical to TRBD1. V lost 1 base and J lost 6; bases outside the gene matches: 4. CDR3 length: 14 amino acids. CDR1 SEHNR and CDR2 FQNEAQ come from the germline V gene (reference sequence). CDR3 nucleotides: TGTGCCAGCAGCTTAGTACAGGGGGCCGGCGAGCAGTACTTC. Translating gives CASSLVQGAGEQYF.

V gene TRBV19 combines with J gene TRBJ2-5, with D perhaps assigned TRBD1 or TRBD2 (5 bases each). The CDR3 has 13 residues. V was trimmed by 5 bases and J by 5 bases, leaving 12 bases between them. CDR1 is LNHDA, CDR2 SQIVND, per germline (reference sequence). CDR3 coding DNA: TGTGCCAGTAGTCGGGGCCTGGGGGAGACCCAGTACTTC. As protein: CASSRGLGETQYF. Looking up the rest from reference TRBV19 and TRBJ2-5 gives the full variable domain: DGGITQSPKYLFRKEGQNVTLSCEQNLNHDAMYWYRQDPGQGLRLIYYSQIVNDFQKGDIAEGYSVSREKKESFPLTVTSAQKNPTAFYLCASSRGLGETQYFGPGTRLLVL.

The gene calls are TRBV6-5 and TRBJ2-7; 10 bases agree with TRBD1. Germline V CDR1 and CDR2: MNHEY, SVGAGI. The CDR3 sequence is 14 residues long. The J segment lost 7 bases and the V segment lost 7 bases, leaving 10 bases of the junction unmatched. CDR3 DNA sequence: TGTGCCAGCATACCGCGACAGGGGGCGAGTGAGCAGTACTTC. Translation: CASIPRQGASEQYF.

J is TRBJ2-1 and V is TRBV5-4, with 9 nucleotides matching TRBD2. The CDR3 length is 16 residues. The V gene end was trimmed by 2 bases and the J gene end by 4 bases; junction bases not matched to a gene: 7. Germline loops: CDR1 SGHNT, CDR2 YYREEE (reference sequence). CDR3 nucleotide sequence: TGTGCCAGCAGCTTCGAGGCTAGCGGGACTTACAATGAGCAGTTCTTC. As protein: CASSFEASGTYNEQFF. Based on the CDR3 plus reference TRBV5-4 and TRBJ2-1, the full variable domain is ETGVTQSPTHLIKTRGQQVTLRCSSQSGHNTVSWYQQALGQGPQFIFQYYREEENGRGNFPPRFSGLQFPNYSSELNVNALELDDSALYLCASSFEASGTYNEQFFGPGTRLTVL.